This T cell receptor beta chain is from a study of blood T cell repertoires in COVID-19. Whole-study context: Spain, Italy and the United States supplied samples that represented acute and convalescent COVID-19. Sample material is recorded as cDNA or gDNA derived from T cells, B-cell-depleted T cells, or PBMCs.

The authors' processing: Counts of nucleated cells, estimated from reference gene primer amplification, were obtained. This table comes from immunoSEQ multiplex PCR, and its TCRdb copy is limited to in-frame clones, with some not included. The DNA was the basis for D and trimming; V, J and clone size are from that table. The table records some 150,000 clones, 85% to 90% of them present only once. The V gene's germline CDR1 is GTSNPN and CDR2 SVGIG (reference sequence). The ends were cut back, 3 bases at V and 2 bases at J, with 13 bases in the middle. CDR3 length: 14 residues. The genes are TRBV30 and TRBJ1-2; D perhaps matches TRBD1 (5 bases). Specimen: peripheral blood. This clonotype was obtained from a woman aged 55-69 years with acute or convalescent COVID-19. The CDR3 DNA follows: TGTGCCTGGAGCGCGGGACGCAGGAACTATGGCTACACCTTC. Protein product: CAWSAGRRNYGYTF.